The 11 T cell receptor beta chains below all came from one sample that was sequenced in a study of T-cell reconstitution after alpha-beta-depleted transplantation in children. Unique molecular identifiers were incorporated into the prepared TCRbeta library. MiXCR was run by TCRdb on the PCR reads, yielding one entry per CDR3 protein. The sample includes about 580,000 distinct CDR3 sequences, over 25% of them seen just once. Source: PBMCs, taken before TCRalphabeta/CD19-depleted stem cell transplant. All receptors derive from a boy less than two years old with Wiskott-Aldrich syndrome, due to receive a stem cell transplant.

There are a few counts of this clonotype. The chain has TRBV5-1 and TRBJ1-2; D not resolved. V was shortened by 4 bases and J by 1 base, with 8 bases between the two germline ends. Germline V lookup: CDR1 SGHRS, CDR2 YFSETQ. The CDR3 is made up of 13 amino acids. The CDR3 spells CASSVGDNYGYTF. CDR3 in DNA: TGCGCCAGCAGCGTCGGGGATAACTATGGCTACACCTTC. The full variable domain, its missing parts supplied by reference TRBV5-1 and TRBJ1-2, is KAGVTQTPRYLIKTRGQQVTLSCSPISGHRSVSWYQQTPGQGLQFLFEYFSETQRNKGNFPGRFSGRQFSNSRSEMNVSTLELGDSALYLCASSVGDNYGYTFGSGTRLTVV.

This clonotype was seen only a few times. The V and J genes are TRBV18 and TRBJ2-2; D is undetermined. There are 14 residues in the CDR3. The germline gives CDR1 KGHSH, CDR2 LQKENI. With 1 base removed from V and 0 bases from J, the gap between germline ends came to 3 bases. The CDR3 nucleotides are TGTGCCAGCTCACCACAGGCGAACACCGGGGAGCTGTTTTTT. Amino acids: CASSPQANTGELFF.

The chain links TRBV7-2 to TRBJ2-5, with D perhaps given as TRBD1 or TRBD2 (5 bases each). The CDR3 has 12 residues. Germline V gives CDR1 SGHTA, CDR2 FQGNSA. Trimming pared 7 bases from V and 2 bases from J, leaving 8 bases between. The CDR3 reads CASNEGQETQYF. The CDR3 nucleotides are TGTGCCAGCAATGAGGGGCAAGAGACCCAGTACTTC.

This clonotype was observed many times. This rearrangement joins TRBV12-3 or TRBV12-4 to TRBJ2-7; TRBD2 matches 9 bases. J was trimmed by 2 bases and V by 6 bases; bases with no gene match: 2. This CDR3 comprises 13 residues. CDR3 bases: TGTGCCAGCAGCCTAGCGGGGACCTACGAGCAGTACTTC. Its translation: CASSLAGTYEQYF.

The gene calls are TRBV7-9 and TRBJ2-3; 13 nucleotides match TRBD2. This CDR3 has 16 residues. The junction had 7 bases not matched to a gene; V was cut back by 3 bases and J by 7 bases. The germline V gene encodes CDR1 SEHNR and CDR2 FQNEAQ (reference sequence). The CDR3 loop is CASSFITSGRAYTQYF. The CDR3 nucleotides are TGTGCCAGCAGCTTTATAACTAGCGGGAGGGCCTATACGCAGTATTTT. The complete variable domain, with remaining parts taken from reference TRBV7-9 and TRBJ2-3, reads DTGVSQNPRHKITKRGQNVTFRCDPISEHNRLYWYRQTLGQGPEFLTYFQNEAQLEKSRLLSDRFSAERPKGSFSTLEIQRTEQGDSAMYLCASSFITSGRAYTQYFGPGTRLTVL.

This clonotype was counted a few times. This chain connects TRBV5-1 to TRBJ2-1, with 7 nucleotides matching TRBD2. CDR1 SGHRS and CDR2 YFSETQ come from the germline V gene. V lost 4 bases and J lost 4; bases outside the gene matches: 11. This CDR3 comprises 16 residues. CDR3 sequence reads: CASSRAGGGNYNEQFF. DNA of the CDR3: TGCGCCAGCAGCCGGGCCGGCGGGGGTAATTACAATGAGCAGTTCTTC.

V and J are TRBV2 and TRBJ1-5; maybe TRBD1 (6 bases). The CDR3 extends over 15 amino acids. With 7 bases removed from V and 0 bases from J, the gap between germline ends came to 13 bases. CDR1 is SNHLY and CDR2 is FYNNEI in the germline V gene. In DNA form, the CDR3 reads TGTGCCAGCACTCGAAAGGACAGTAGCAATCAGCCCCAGCATTTT. Amino acid sequence: CASTRKDSSNQPQHF. The whole variable domain, remainder taken from reference TRBV2 and TRBJ1-5, is EPEVTQTPSHQVTQMGQEVILRCVPISNHLYFYWYRQILGQKVEFLVSFYNNEISEKSEIFDDQFSVERPDGSNFTLKIRSTKLEDSAMYFCASTRKDSSNQPQHFGDGTRLSIL.

The chain links TRBV9 to TRBJ2-1; TRBD2 aligns across 11 bases. Germline V lookup: CDR1 SGDLS, CDR2 YYNGEE. The length of the CDR3 is 16 residues. V was pared by 3 bases and J by 4 bases, with 6 bases of the junction left unmatched. The CDR3 loop is CASSALTSGNYNEQFF. For the CDR3, the DNA is TGTGCCAGCAGCGCCCTGACTAGCGGGAATTACAATGAGCAGTTCTTC. Based on the CDR3 plus reference TRBV9 and TRBJ2-1, the full variable domain is DSGVTQTPKHLITATGQRVTLRCSPRSGDLSVYWYQQSLDQGLQFLIQYYNGEERAKGNILERFSAQQFPDLHSELNLSSLELGDSALYFCASSALTSGNYNEQFFGPGTRLTVL.

The chain joins TRBV9 to TRBJ2-2; 11 bases align to TRBD2. The CDR3 has 16 residues. Germline trimming cut 4 bases from V and 3 bases from J; bases unmatched to any gene: 5. Germline CDR1 SGDLS, CDR2 YYNGEE. CDR3 sequence reads: CASSRTSGRDTGELFF. The CDR3 DNA reads TGTGCCAGCAGCCGAACTAGCGGGAGAGACACCGGGGAGCTGTTTTTT. The entire variable domain, with the rest obtained from reference TRBV9 and TRBJ2-2, is as follows: DSGVTQTPKHLITATGQRVTLRCSPRSGDLSVYWYQQSLDQGLQFLIQYYNGEERAKGNILERFSAQQFPDLHSELNLSSLELGDSALYFCASSRTSGRDTGELFFGEGSRLTVL.

The chain is built from TRBV27 and TRBJ2-5; 10 bases are shared with TRBD2. V lost 3 bases to trimming and J lost 5 bases; unmatched junction nucleotides: 12. This CDR3 is built from 17 residues. Germline V gene sequence: CDR1 MNHEY, CDR2 SMNVEV (reference sequence). The CDR3 nucleotides are TGTGCCAGCAGTTTGAGAAAAGCGGGAGGGCCGCGGGAGACCCAGTACTTC. It specifies CASSLRKAGGPRETQYF.

V gene TRBV12-3 or TRBV12-4 combines with J gene TRBJ2-2; the match to TRBD1 covers 11 bases. This CDR3 spans 15 amino acids. With 7 bases clipped from V and 5 bases from J, the junction kept 6 bases outside the gene matches. CDR3 coding DNA: TGTGCCAGCATCTGGGGACAGGGGGTTACCGGGGAGCTGTTTTTT. It specifies CASIWGQGVTGELFF.